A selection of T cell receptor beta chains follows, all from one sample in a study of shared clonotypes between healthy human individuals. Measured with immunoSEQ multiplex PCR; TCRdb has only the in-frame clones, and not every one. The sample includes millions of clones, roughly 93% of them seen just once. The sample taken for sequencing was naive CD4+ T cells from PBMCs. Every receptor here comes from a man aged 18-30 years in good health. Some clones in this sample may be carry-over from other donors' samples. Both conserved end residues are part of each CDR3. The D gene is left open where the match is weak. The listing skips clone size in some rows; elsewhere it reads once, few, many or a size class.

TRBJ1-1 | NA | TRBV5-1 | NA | CASSLFMNTEAFF | TGCGCCAGCAGCTTATTCATGAACACTGAAGCTTTCTTT
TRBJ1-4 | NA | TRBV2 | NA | CASSEAKGWATNEKLFF | TGTGCCAGCAGTGAAGCGAAGGGGTGGGCAACTAATGAAAAACTGTTTTTT
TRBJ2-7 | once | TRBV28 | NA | CASRPPRGGYNEQYF | TGTGCCAGCAGGCCCCCTAGAGGAGGGTATAACGAGCAGTACTTC
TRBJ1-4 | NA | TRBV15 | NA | CAAQPASLNEKLFF | TGTGCCGCTCAACCAGCCAGCCTTAATGAAAAACTGTTTTTT
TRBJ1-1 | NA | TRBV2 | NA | CASTRQNKGTEAFF | TGTGCCAGCACCCGGCAGAATAAGGGCACTGAAGCTTTCTTT
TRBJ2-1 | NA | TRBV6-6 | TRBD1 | CASTTGVPNEQFF | TGTGCCAGTACGACAGGGGTCCCCAATGAGCAGTTCTTC
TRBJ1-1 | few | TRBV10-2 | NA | CASSGVNGGAFF | TGCGCCAGCAGTGGAGTTAACGGGGGAGCTTTCTTT
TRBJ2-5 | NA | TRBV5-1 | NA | CASSLGTALKETQYF | TGCGCCAGCAGCTTGGGGACAGCTCTCAAAGAGACCCAGTACTTC
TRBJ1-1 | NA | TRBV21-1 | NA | CASSKAPGDTEAFF | TGTGCCAGCAGCAAAGCGCCCGGAGACACTGAAGCTTTCTTT
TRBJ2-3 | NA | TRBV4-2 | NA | CASSQVVGGTDTQYF | TGTGCCAGCAGCCAAGTCGTAGGGGGGACAGATACGCAGTATTTT
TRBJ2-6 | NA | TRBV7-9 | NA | CASSLVRTSGANVLTF | TGTGCCAGCAGCTTAGTTCGGACCTCTGGGGCCAACGTCCTGACTTTC
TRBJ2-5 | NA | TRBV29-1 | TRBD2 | CSVRTSGGQETQYF | TGCAGCGTGAGGACTAGCGGAGGCCAGGAGACCCAGTACTTC
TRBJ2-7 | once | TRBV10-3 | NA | CAISESASSPYEQYF | TGTGCCATCAGTGAGTCTGCTAGCAGCCCGTACGAGCAGTACTTC
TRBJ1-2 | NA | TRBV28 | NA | CASSSLVGGYTF | TGTGCCAGCAGTTCACTAGTCGGCGGCTACACCTTC
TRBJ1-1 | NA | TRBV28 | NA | CASVRVWGTEAFF | TGTGCCAGCGTCAGGGTATGGGGCACTGAAGCTTTCTTT
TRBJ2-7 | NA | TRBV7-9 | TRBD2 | CASSAGTSGPYEQYF | TGTGCCAGCAGCGCCGGGACTAGCGGTCCCTACGAGCAGTACTTC